This T cell receptor beta chain was obtained from a study of technical replicates of blood from a few donors. Libraries were prepared by immunoSEQ multiplex PCR; TCRdb keeps only in-frame clonotypes and omits some of them. The table lists over 75,000 clones, approximately 94% of them singletons, with 0.22% in the top ten. Germline values: CDR1 SNHLY, CDR2 FYNNEI. With 3 bases clipped from V and 5 bases from J, the junction kept 1 base outside the gene matches. CDR3 length: 14 amino acids. Specimen: T cells isolated from PBMCs. This TCR was recovered from a human donor in good health. This rearrangement joins TRBV2 to TRBJ1-5; 10 positions agree with TRBD1. As DNA, the CDR3 is TGTGCCAGCAGTGAGGGACAGGGGCATCAGCCCCAGCATTTT. It encodes CASSEGQGHQPQHF.